This section outlines one TCR beta chain sequence together with its context. Its target is unknown. This entry comes from a study of T cell repertoires in cytomegalovirus infection. Whole-study context: Public TCR beta signatures indicated both CMV infection and matching HLA type. Study-level points and caveats: HLA-C-restricted CMV-specific TCR beta clonotypes were dominant in the ex vivo response. Adding up the frequency of public TCR beta families identified people who carried CMV plus the relevant HLA.

TCRdb ran MiXCR on the reads and lists one entry per CDR3 protein. The table records about 920,000 distinct CDR3 sequences, roughly 30% of them present only once. CDR3 length: 20 residues. Losses at the gene ends were 1 base for V and 1 base for J; bases not matched to a gene: 13. The germline CDR1 and CDR2 sequences are SGHVS and FQNEAQ. This TCR was recovered from a human donor in good health (CMV status not recorded). Some clones in this sample may be carry-over from other donors' samples. The genes are TRBV7-8 and TRBJ1-3; 10 bases match TRBD1. The source material was cultured CD8+ T cells from PBMCs, sampled from culture after CMV antigen stimulation. The CDR3 DNA reads TGTGCCAGCAGCTTAGTCCGACAGGGGGCTCCTCTCCCTTCTGGAAACACCATATATTTT. It yields the protein CASSLVRQGAPLPSGNTIYF.